This T cell receptor beta chain was captured in a study of cytomegalovirus exposure and HLA in healthy donors. Germline CDR1 reads SGHAT; CDR2 reads FQNNGV. The CDR3 loop spans 16 amino acids. Trimming stripped 4 bases from V and 2 bases from J, with 18 bases between. Some clones are missing from TCRdb's copy, which holds only in-frame ones; the method was immunoSEQ multiplex PCR. There are under 400,000 clones in the sample; 86% occur only once, and approximately 0.8% lies in the top ten. Study-wide results and caveats: Subsequent analysis found a tendency for first-cohort TCR clusters to co-occur within the roughly 130 validation repertoires.

Turning to this clone: Its antigen is not identified.

The chain combines TRBV11-2 with TRBJ2-7, with D possibly TRBD2 on 5 matching bases. The sample consisted of PBMCs. The source of this sequence is a woman aged 18 to 35 in good health and CMV-seronegative. The CDR3 here is CASSSIKWAGAYEQYF. The CDR3 bases are TGTGCCAGCAGCTCCATAAAGTGGGCCGGGGCCTACGAGCAGTACTTC.